This TCR beta chain was sequenced in a study of Graves' ophthalmopathy and Graves' hyperthyroidism. Across the whole study: Peripheral blood samples were taken at initial diagnosis, before any treatment. Study observations and caveats: A 13-signature model separated ophthalmopathy from stable hyperthyroidism, about 91% sensitivity, around 79% specificity. Blood also carried most expanded thyroid clonotypes exceeding 0.001 frequency.

Scientists amplified the TCR beta CDR3 regions from RNA transcripts. In the first round, RT-PCR was carried out with HTBI primers, and a multiplex PCR formed the second round. TCRdb analysed the multiplex PCR reads with MiXCR anew, one entry per CDR3 protein. Of about 390,000 distinct CDR3 sequences listed, less than 20% are singletons. The authors used Ficoll-Paque density gradient centrifugation to separate PBMCs. The input was 7.5 to 10 ml of fresh peripheral blood. This clonotype was counted ten times or more. Its antigen remains unidentified. This TCR was sampled from a woman under 30 with stable Graves' hyperthyroidism. Sequencing was done on a sample of peripheral blood.

CDR3: CASSGTSQETQYF. Written as DNA, the CDR3 is TGCGCCAGCAGCGGGACTAGTCAAGAGACCCAGTACTTC. The chain joins TRBV10-2 to TRBJ2-5; the match to TRBD2 covers 8 bases. There are 13 residues in the CDR3. Looked up from germline, CDR1 is WSHSY and CDR2 is SAAADI. J lost 2 bases, V lost 6 bases, and 2 bases had no gene match.